The 8 T cell receptor beta chains listed next were all sequenced from one sample in a study of Graves' ophthalmopathy and Graves' hyperthyroidism. TCR beta CDR3 regions were amplified from RNA transcripts. The library came from an HTBI-primed first-round RT-PCR and a second-round multiplex PCR. Each CDR3 protein gets one entry after TCRdb re-called the multiplex PCR reads with MiXCR. Counted here are roughly 1.1 million distinct CDR3 sequences, less than 45% occurring once; the ten biggest clones make up 11%. The specimen was peripheral blood or thyroid tissue (not recorded which). These receptors came from an adult man with Graves' hyperthyroidism.

The rearrangement links TRBV12-3 or TRBV12-4 to TRBJ1-6, with D tentatively TRBD1 (5 bases). The CDR3 spans 13 residues. The V and J ends lost 6 bases and 9 bases respectively, with 12 bases between them. CDR3 amino acids: CASSRGNSSPLHF. CDR3 coding DNA: TGTGCCAGCAGCCGGGGCAATAGTTCACCCCTCCACTTT.

This clonotype was observed a handful of times. The gene calls are TRBV5-1 and TRBJ1-3; D remains unclear. CDR3 length: 15 residues. Germline V gene lookup returns CDR1 SGHRS and CDR2 YFSETQ. The V gene lost 3 bases and the J gene lost 1 base, with 11 bases spanning the gap. Here the CDR3 DNA reads TGCGCCAGCAGCTACGCAGGATCATCTGGAAACACCATATATTTT. It codes for CASSYAGSSGNTIYF.

The sample holds many counts of this clonotype. This rearrangement joins TRBV7-7 to TRBJ1-5, with D hard to call. The ends were cut back, 1 base at V and 8 bases at J, with 3 bases in the middle. The CDR3 loop spans 11 amino acids. Germline CDR1 is SSHAT and CDR2 is FNYEAQ (reference sequence). The CDR3: CASSLVKPQHF. DNA of the CDR3: TGTGCCAGCAGCTTAGTGAAGCCCCAGCATTTT.

The chain uses TRBV20-1 and TRBJ2-5; weak D call: TRBD2 (5 bases). CDR3 length equals 16 residues. V lost 5 bases to trimming and J lost 1 base, with 20 bases between them. Germline CDR1 DFQATT, CDR2 SNEGSKA (reference sequence). CDR3 region: CSAANPGQRLQETQYF. The CDR3 coding sequence is TGCAGTGCTGCTAACCCTGGTCAGCGGCTCCAAGAGACCCAGTACTTC.

In its sample, this clonotype was seen a few times. CDR3 loop: CASSSGTGVSGANVLTF. The CDR3 coding sequence is TGTGCCAGCAGCTCCGGGACAGGAGTCTCTGGGGCCAACGTCCTGACTTTC. The gene calls are TRBV10-3 and TRBJ2-6; TRBD1 matches at 8 bases. With 10 bases clipped from V and 0 bases from J, the junction kept 11 bases outside the gene matches. Germline lookup yields CDR1 ENHRY and CDR2 SYGVKD. The CDR3 spans 17 residues.

The chain combines TRBV5-6 with TRBJ2-7; TRBD1 is a possible D gene (5 bases). Germline V gene data show CDR1 as SGHDT and CDR2 as YYEEEE. The CDR3 loop spans 14 amino acids. V lost 4 bases and J lost 3, with 14 bases in between. CDR3 in DNA: TGTGCCAGCAGCGAAACGACAGATATCTACGAGCAGTACTTC. Its protein is CASSETTDIYEQYF.

This clonotype was detected many times. The chain recombines TRBV7-3 with TRBJ1-3; a weak D match, TRBD1 (6 bases). V dropped 2 bases and J dropped 0 bases, with 14 bases sitting between them. In germline, CDR1 is SGHTA, CDR2 FQGTGA. The CDR3 loop spans 17 amino acids. The CDR3 here is CASSLFGGQTSGNTIYF. In DNA form, the CDR3 reads TGTGCCAGCAGCTTATTCGGAGGACAGACCTCTGGAAACACCATATATTTT.

In this sample, this clonotype turned up many times. The chain combines TRBV4-1 with TRBJ1-6, with 7 nucleotides matching TRBD1. Germline CDR1 and CDR2: MGHRA and YSYEKL. This CDR3 is built from 16 residues. Trimming at V came to 4 bases and at J to 9 bases, leaving 12 bases not matched to a gene. CDR3 in DNA: TGCGCCAGCAGCCTCCAGAGGGGGCGCGAAAGTTCACCCCTCCACTTT. It specifies CASSLQRGRESSPLHF.